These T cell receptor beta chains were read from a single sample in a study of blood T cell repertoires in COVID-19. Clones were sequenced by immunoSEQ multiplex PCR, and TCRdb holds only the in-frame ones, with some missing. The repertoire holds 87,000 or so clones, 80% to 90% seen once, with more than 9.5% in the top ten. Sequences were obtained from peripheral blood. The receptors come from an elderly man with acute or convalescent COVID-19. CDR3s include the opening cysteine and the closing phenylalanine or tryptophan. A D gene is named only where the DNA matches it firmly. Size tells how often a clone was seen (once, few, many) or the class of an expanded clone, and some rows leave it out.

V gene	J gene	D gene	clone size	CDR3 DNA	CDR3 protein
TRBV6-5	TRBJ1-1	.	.	TGTGCCACCTTCTACAGGGCCCCGAACACTGAAGCTTTCTTT	CATFYRAPNTEAFF
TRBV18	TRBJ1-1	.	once	TGTGCCAGCTCACCCCAGAACAGGAGGAGGGACACTGAAGCTTTCTTT	CASSPQNRRRDTEAFF
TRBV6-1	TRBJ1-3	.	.	TGTGCCAGCAGTGAAGAGACTTACTCTGGAAACACCATATATTTT	CASSEETYSGNTIYF
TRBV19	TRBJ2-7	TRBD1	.	TGTGCCAGTAGACCTCTCGGGACAGGGGACGAGCAGTACTTC	CASRPLGTGDEQYF
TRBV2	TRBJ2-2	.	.	TGTGCCAGCAGTCCACAGCCCCGGGAGCTGTTTTTT	CASSPQPRELFF
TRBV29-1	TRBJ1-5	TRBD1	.	TGCAGCGTCAAGGACAGGGCGGCTGGGAATCAGCCCCAGCATTTT	CSVKDRAAGNQPQHF
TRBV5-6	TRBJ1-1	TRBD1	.	TGTGCCAGCAGCTACCTGCGGACAGGAGGATCTGAAGCTTTCTTT	CASSYLRTGGSEAFF
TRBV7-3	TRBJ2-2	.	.	TGTGCCAGCAGCACAACAGGGACCGGGGAGCTGTTTTTT	CASSTTGTGELFF
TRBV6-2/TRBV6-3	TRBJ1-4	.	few	TGTGCCAGCAGTTACTCGTTTCGGGACACACGATGGGCAGCTAATGAAAAACTGTTTTTT	CASSYSFRDTRWAANEKLFF
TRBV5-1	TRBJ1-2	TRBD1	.	TGCGCCAGCAGCCCTTCGACAGGGAACTATGGCTACACCTTC	CASSPSTGNYGYTF
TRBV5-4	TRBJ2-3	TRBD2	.	TGTGCCAGCAGCCTTAGCGGGAGAGGAGATACGCAGTATTTT	CASSLSGRGDTQYF
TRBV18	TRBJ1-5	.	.	TGTGCCAGCTCACCCGACCCCGTACAGCTTTATAGCAATCAGCCCCAGCATTTT	CASSPDPVQLYSNQPQHF
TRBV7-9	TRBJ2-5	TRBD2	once	TGTGCCAGCAGCTTCCGGACTAGCGGGGGCGCTCTATGGGAGACCCAGTACTTC	CASSFRTSGGALWETQYF
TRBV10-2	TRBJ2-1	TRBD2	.	TGCGCCAGCAGTGATCCCGGGGGGGCCTACAATGAGCAGTTCTTC	CASSDPGGAYNEQFF
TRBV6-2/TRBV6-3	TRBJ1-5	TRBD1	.	TGTGCCAGCAGCTGGGACAGGGGGCTTCGGGATCAGCCCCAGCATTTT	CASSWDRGLRDQPQHF
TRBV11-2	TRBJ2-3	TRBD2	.	TGTGCCAGCAGCTTTACTAGCGTAAGCACAGATACGCAGTATTTT	CASSFTSVSTDTQYF
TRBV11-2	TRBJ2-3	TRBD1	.	TGTGCCAGCAGCCCGGGACAGGCAACTAGCACAGATACGCAGTATTTT	CASSPGQATSTDTQYF
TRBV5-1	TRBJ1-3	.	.	TGCGCCAGCAGCTTGGATCTCTCTGGAAACACCATATATTTT	CASSLDLSGNTIYF
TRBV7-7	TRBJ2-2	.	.	TGTGCCAGCAGCTTAGCTGGGGGCCGGTTGTTTTTT	CASSLAGGRLFF
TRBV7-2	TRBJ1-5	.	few	TGTGCCAGCAGTTATAGCGCCGGGGGAGACAAGCCCCAGCATTTT	CASSYSAGGDKPQHF
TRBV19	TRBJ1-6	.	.	TGTGCCAGTAGTAGGGGAGGTCTGGATAATTCACCCCTCCACTTT	CASSRGGLDNSPLHF
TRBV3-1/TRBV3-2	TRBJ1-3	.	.	TGTGCCAGCAGCCAAGCTGGACAATATACTGGAAACACCATATATTTT	CASSQAGQYTGNTIYF
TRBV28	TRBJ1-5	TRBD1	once	TGTGCCAGCAGCCCAGTCGGACAGGGGTTGGGTCAGCCCCAGCATTTT	CASSPVGQGLGQPQHF
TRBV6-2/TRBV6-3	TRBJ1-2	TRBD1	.	TGTGCCAGCAGTGCCCCGGGACAGAGTAACTATGGCTACACCTTC	CASSAPGQSNYGYTF
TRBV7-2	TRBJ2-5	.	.	TGTGCCAGCAGCATCTCCAGGCCGTCTCCCCAAGAGACCCAGTACTTC	CASSISRPSPQETQYF
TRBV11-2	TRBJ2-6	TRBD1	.	TGTGCCAGCAGTCGGGACAGTATTTACTCTGGGGCCAACGTCCTGACTTTC	CASSRDSIYSGANVLTF
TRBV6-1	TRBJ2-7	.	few	TGTGCCAGCAGTGAAGAGTGGGGGGGGCCCTACGAGCAGTACTTC	CASSEEWGGPYEQYF
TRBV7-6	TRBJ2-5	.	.	TGTGCCAGCAGCTTAGAATCGGAGACCCAGTACTTC	CASSLESETQYF
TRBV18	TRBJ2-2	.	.	TGTGCCAGCTCACTTCGAGTAGCGGAAAACACCGGGGAGCTGTTTTTT	CASSLRVAENTGELFF
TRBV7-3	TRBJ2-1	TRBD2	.	TGTGCCAGCAGCACACAACAGGGACTAGTTCTGTTCTTC	CASSTQQGLVLFF
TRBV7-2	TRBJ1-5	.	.	TGTGCCAGCAGCTTAGACCAGGGCCGTCAGCCCCAGCATTTT	CASSLDQGRQPQHF
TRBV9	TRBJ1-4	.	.	TGTGCCAGCAGCGCCGGACGGGGGGAAGAAAAACTGTTTTTT	CASSAGRGEEKLFF
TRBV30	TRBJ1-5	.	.	TGTGCCTGGAGTGCGCTCCCTTCGGCAGGTCGGAATCAGCCCCAGCATTTT	CAWSALPSAGRNQPQHF
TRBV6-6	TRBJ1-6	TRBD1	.	TGTGCCAGCAGTTACGGGGACAGTCCAAATTCACCCCTCCACTTT	CASSYGDSPNSPLHF
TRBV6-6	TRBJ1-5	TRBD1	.	TGTGCCAGCATTCCGGGACAGGCGATCAATCAGCCCCAGCATTTT	CASIPGQAINQPQHF
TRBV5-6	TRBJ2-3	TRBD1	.	TGTGCCAGCAGCGTAGACAGGGTGTCAGATACGCAGTATTTT	CASSVDRVSDTQYF
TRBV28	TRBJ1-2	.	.	TGTGCCAGCAGTAAGCCCGGAGTCCCTTTTAATAACTATGGCTACACCTTC	CASSKPGVPFNNYGYTF
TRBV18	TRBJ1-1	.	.	TGTGCCAGCTCCTCGTTGGGGGGAGACACTGAAGCTTTCTTT	CASSSLGGDTEAFF
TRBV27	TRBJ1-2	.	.	TGTGCCAGCAGCCGTTCCAAACAGGGCTATGGCTACACCTTC	CASSRSKQGYGYTF
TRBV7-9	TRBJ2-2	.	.	TGTGCCAGCAGCCCACAGGGCACCGGGGAGCTGTTTTTT	CASSPQGTGELFF
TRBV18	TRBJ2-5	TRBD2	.	TGTGCCAGCTCACCGCTTTGGCTAGCGGGGGTTCAAGAGACCCAGTACTTC	CASSPLWLAGVQETQYF
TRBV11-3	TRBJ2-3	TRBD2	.	TGTGCCAGCAGCTTAGGTGTGGGAGGGCCCGCAGATACGCAGTATTTT	CASSLGVGGPADTQYF